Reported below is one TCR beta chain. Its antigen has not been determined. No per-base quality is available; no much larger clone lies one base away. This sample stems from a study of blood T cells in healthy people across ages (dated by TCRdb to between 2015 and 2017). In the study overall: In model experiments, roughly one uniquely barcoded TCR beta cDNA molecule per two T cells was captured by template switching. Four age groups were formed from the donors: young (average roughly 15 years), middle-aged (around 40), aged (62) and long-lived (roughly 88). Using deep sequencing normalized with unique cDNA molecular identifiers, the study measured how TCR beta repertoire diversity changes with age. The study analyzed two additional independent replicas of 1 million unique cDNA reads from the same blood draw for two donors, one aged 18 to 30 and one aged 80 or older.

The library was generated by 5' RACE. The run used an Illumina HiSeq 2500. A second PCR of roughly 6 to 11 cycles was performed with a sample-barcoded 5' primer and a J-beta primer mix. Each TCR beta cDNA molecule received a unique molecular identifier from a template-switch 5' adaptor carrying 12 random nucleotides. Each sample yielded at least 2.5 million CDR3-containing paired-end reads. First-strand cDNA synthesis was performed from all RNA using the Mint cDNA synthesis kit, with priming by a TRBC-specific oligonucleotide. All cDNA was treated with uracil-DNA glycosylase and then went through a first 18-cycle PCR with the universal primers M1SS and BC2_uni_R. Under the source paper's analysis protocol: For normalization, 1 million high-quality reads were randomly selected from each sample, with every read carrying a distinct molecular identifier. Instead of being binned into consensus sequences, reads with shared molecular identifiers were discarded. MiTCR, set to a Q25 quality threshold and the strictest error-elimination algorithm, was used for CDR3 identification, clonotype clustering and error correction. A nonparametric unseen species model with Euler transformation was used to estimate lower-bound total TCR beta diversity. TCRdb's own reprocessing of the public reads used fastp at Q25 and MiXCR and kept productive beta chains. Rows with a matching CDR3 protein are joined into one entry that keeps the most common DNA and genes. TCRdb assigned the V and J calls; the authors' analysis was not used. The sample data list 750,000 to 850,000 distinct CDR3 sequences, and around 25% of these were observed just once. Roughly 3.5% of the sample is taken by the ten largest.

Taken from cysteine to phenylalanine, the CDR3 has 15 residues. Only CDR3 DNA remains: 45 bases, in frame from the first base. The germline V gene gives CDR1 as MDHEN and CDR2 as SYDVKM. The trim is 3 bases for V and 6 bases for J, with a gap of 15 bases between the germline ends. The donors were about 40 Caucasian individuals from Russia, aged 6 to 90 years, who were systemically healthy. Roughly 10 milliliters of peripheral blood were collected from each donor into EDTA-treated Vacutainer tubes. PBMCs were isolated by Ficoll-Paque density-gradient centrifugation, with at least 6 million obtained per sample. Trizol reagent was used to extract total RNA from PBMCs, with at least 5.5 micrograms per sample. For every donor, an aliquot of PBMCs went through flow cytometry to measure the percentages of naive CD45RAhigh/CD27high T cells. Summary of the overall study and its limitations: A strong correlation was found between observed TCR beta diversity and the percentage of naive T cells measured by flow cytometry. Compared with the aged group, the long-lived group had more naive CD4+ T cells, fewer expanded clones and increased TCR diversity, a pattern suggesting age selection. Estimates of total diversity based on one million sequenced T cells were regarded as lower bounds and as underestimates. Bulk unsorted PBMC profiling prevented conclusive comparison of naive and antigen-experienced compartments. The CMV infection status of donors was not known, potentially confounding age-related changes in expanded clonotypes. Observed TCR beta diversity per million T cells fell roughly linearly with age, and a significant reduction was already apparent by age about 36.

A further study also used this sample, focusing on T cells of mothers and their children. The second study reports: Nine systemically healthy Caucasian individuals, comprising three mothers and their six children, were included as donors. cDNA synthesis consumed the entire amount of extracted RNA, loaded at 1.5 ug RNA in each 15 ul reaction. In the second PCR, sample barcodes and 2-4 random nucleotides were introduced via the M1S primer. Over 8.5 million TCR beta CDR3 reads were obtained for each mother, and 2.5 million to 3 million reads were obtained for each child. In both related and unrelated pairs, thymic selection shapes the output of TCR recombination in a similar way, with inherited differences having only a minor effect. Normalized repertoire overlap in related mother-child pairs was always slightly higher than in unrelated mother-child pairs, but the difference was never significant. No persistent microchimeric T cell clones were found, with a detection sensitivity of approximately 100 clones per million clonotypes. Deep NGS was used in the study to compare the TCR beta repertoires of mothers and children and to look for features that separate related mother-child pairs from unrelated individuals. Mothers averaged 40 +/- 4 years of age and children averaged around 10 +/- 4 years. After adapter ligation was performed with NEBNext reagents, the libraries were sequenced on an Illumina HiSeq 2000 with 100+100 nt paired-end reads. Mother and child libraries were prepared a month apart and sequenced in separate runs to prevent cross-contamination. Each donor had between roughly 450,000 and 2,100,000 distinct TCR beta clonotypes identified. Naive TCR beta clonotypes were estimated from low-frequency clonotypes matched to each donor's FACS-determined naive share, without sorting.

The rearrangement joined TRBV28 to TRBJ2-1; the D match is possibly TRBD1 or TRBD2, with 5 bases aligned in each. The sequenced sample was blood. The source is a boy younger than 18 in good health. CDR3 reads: CASSFRGSMSNEQFF. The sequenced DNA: TGTGCCAGCAGTTTTCGGGGCTCCATGTCCAATGAGCAGTTCTTC.